This TCR beta chain was identified in a study of blood T cell repertoires in COVID-19. This clone has only one observation. Germline lookup yields CDR1 MNHNS and CDR2 SASEGT. Trimming removed 3 bases from V and 8 bases from J, with 28 bases in between. This CDR3 has 18 residues. Enrolled through a virtual design, the participants were between roughly 18 and 90 years of age and came from 24 US areas. Cohort placement rested on clinical history that participants reported themselves. As handled by the study authors: It was from reference gene primer amplification that nucleated cell counts were estimated. The protocol was immunoSEQ multiplex PCR, while the TCRdb copy is restricted to in-frame clones and leaves out a portion. V and J calls and clone size are copied from that table; D and trimming were computed from the DNA. The table shows around 420,000 clones, with roughly 86% occurring only once.

The sequence came from a woman in her 40s with acute COVID-19. The genes are TRBV6-1 and TRBJ1-2; TRBD1 might be the D (5 bases). The sequenced sample was PBMCs or T cells enriched from blood (not recorded which). This CDR3 reads CASSEGRSNLRFAGGYTF. Written as DNA, the CDR3 is TGTGCCAGCAGTGAGGGTCGTTCAAACCTACGGTTCGCAGGGGGCTACACCTTC.